This record concerns one T cell receptor beta chain sequence. Antigen unknown. This entry comes from a study of shared clonotypes between healthy human individuals. The study's findings and limits: The genetic and exposure-history diversity represented was limited by few donors. Naive subsets typically showed greater estimated richness than memory subsets. Against clonotypes common to all four donors, non-shared ones had lower generation probabilities.

Adult Caucasians living in Nashville, Tennessee made up all of the donors. The repertoire was sequenced with immunoSEQ multiplex PCR; TCRdb's copy has only in-frame clones and lacks some. The data contain 2 million to 2.5 million clones, 90% to 95% of them singletons. This CDR3 comprises 16 residues. The germline V gene has CDR1 LGHNA and CDR2 YSLEER. V lost 1 base and J lost 5, with 17 bases in between. This chain uses TRBV4-3 with TRBJ2-5; tentative D call: TRBD1 (5 bases). This clonotype was obtained from a man younger than 30 in good health. Sample: naive CD4+ T cells sorted from blood. The subset: CD45RA+ positively selected. CDR3 DNA: TGCGCCAGCAGCCAAGTCGGTGGGCAGGGTAAGGAGACCCAGTACTTC. Protein: CASSQVGGQGKETQYF.